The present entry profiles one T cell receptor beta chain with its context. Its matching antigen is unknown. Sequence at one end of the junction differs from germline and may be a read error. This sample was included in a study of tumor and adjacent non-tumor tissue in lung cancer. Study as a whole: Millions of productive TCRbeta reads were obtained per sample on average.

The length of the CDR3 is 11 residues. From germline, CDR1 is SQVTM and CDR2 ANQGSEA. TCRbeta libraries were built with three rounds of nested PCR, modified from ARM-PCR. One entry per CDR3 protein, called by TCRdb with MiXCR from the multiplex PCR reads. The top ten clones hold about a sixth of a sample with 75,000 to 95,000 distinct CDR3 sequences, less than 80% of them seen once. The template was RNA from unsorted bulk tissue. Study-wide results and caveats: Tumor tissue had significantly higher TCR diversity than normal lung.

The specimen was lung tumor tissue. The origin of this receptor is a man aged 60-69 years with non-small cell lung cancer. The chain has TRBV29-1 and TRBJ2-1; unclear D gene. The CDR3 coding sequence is TGCAGCTTTGAAGCCCTGAATGAGCAGTTCTTC. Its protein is CSFEALNEQFF.